This T cell receptor beta chain came from a study of technical replicates of blood from a few donors. Sequencing used immunoSEQ multiplex PCR; TCRdb keeps in-frame clones, though not all of them. The sample consists of just over 80,000 clones, around 96% of them appearing once. Germline-derived CDR1 and CDR2 are MNHEY and SVGAGI. The CDR3 covers 13 residues. V shed 4 bases and J shed 3 bases, with 9 bases lying between them. Material for sequencing was T cells isolated from PBMCs. The origin of this receptor is a human donor in good health. The V and J genes are TRBV6-5 and TRBJ1-2; TRBD1 is a possible D gene (6 bases). The CDR3 DNA reads TGTGCCAGCAGTTGGACAGTATACTATGGCTACACCTTC. Amino acid sequence: CASSWTVYYGYTF.